The clone carrying this TCR beta chain was recorded once. Per the germline V gene, CDR1 is WNHNN and CDR2 is SYGVQD (reference sequence). J lost 0 bases, V lost 4 bases, and 21 bases had no gene match. There are 20 residues in the CDR3. The sample comes from a study of blood T cell repertoires in COVID-19. Only in-frame clones appear in the TCRdb table, and some are missing; sequencing was by immunoSEQ multiplex PCR. The sample contains about 160,000 clones, 65% to 85% of which appear only once. The sequenced sample was PBMCs or T cells enriched from blood (not recorded which). The chain employs TRBV10-1 and TRBJ2-7, with 7 bases lining up with TRBD1. This receptor was identified in a man aged 35 to 55 who had recovered from COVID-19. The CDR3 nucleotides are TGCGCCAGCAGTGCCCGGACTGGGACAGCCAGCTTACTCTACTCCTACGAGCAGTACGTC. Translation: CASSARTGTASLLYSYEQYV.